These 21 T cell receptor beta chains were sequenced from one sample in a study of T cells in tuberculosis. Profiled with immunoSEQ multiplex PCR; TCRdb holds only in-frame clones, not every one. The sample lists tens of thousands of clones; less than 97% were seen once. Sequencing used PBMCs. Receptors were obtained from a donor aged 10-30 years with latent tuberculosis or without tuberculosis infection.

CDR3 sequence (DNA): TGCGCCAGCAGCCCCTACGCGGGAGTCTACAATGAGCAGTTCTTC. This encodes CASSPYAGVYNEQFF. The chain couples TRBV10-2 to TRBJ2-1; TRBD2 matches at 7 bases. The trim removed 6 bases at V and 3 bases at J, leaving 8 bases unmatched. This CDR3 is built from 15 residues. Germline loops: CDR1 WSHSY, CDR2 SAAADI.

V usage is TRBV19 and J usage is TRBJ1-2, with 7 bases identical to TRBD1. The CDR3 extends over 16 amino acids. Germline-derived CDR1 and CDR2 are LNHDA and SQIVND (reference sequence). V lost 6 bases and J lost 1; bases outside the gene matches: 11. The CDR3 DNA sequence: TGTGCCAGTAGCTTTACGCGGACAGGCTTTAACTATGGCTACACCTTC. This codes for CASSFTRTGFNYGYTF.

The chain is built from TRBV13 and TRBJ2-1; 8 bases align to TRBD2. Per germline, CDR1 PRHDT and CDR2 FYEKMQ (reference sequence). CDR3 length equals 16 residues. Trimming took 5 bases from V and 6 from J; bases not matched to a gene: 12. CDR3 amino acids: CASSPPVSGISNEQFF. The CDR3 coding sequence is TGTGCCAGCAGCCCCCCCGTTAGCGGGATCTCCAATGAGCAGTTCTTC. The full variable domain, with the rest looked up from reference TRBV13 and TRBJ2-1, is AAGVIQSPRHLIKEKRETATLKCYPIPRHDTVYWYQQGPGQDPQFLISFYEKMQSDKGSIPDRFSAQQFSDYHSELNMSSLELGDSALYFCASSPPVSGISNEQFFGPGTRLTVL.

The chain employs TRBV5-1 and TRBJ2-1, with 15 bases aligning to TRBD2. J lost 1 base, V lost 4 bases, and 6 bases had no gene match. The CDR3 is made up of 18 amino acids. In germline, CDR1 is SGHRS, CDR2 YFSETQ. The CDR3 nucleotides are TGCGCCAGCAGCCCCGGACTAGCGGGGGGGTTGTCCTACAATGAGCAGTTCTTC. The encoded protein is CASSPGLAGGLSYNEQFF. Using reference TRBV5-1 and TRBJ2-1 for the parts outside the CDR3, the full variable domain is KAGVTQTPRYLIKTRGQQVTLSCSPISGHRSVSWYQQTPGQGLQFLFEYFSETQRNKGNFPGRFSGRQFSNSRSEMNVSTLELGDSALYLCASSPGLAGGLSYNEQFFGPGTRLTVL.

The chain is built from TRBV6-5 and TRBJ1-1, with a weak D call TRBD1 (6 bases). CDR1 and CDR2 from the germline V gene are MNHEY and SVGAGI. Trimming pared 2 bases from V and 1 base from J, leaving 8 bases between. CDR3 length: 14 residues. The CDR3 coding sequence is TGTGCCAGCAGTTACAGGACAGAGAACACTGAAGCTTTCTTT. Protein: CASSYRTENTEAFF.

CDR3 in DNA: TGTGCCAGCAGTCCCCCAGGGTGGGACACTGAAGCTTTCTTT. This translates into CASSPPGWDTEAFF. The V call is TRBV2, the J call TRBJ1-1; D might be TRBD1 (5 bases). This CDR3 is 14 amino acids long. V dropped 5 bases and J dropped 3 bases, with 13 bases sitting between them. Germline assignment: CDR1 SNHLY and CDR2 FYNNEI.

The chain is built from TRBV21-1 and TRBJ2-3; the tabulated D call, TRBD2, remains unverified against the DNA. TRBV21-1 is a recognized pseudogene. This CDR3 is built from 17 residues. The CDR3 DNA reads as TGTGCCAGCAGCAAAAGTGGAGGGGACCAGAGCACAGATACGCAGTATTTT. Translated: CASSKSGGDQSTDTQYF.

This rearrangement joins TRBV5-1 to TRBJ2-3, with TRBD2 matching over 9 bases. Germline trimming cut 5 bases from V and 2 bases from J; bases unmatched to any gene: 15. Germline CDR1 is SGHRS and CDR2 is YFSETQ. CDR3 size: 18 residues. The CDR3 here is CASRQSRGSGGPTDTQYF. The CDR3 bases are TGCGCCAGCAGGCAAAGCCGGGGTAGCGGGGGACCCACAGATACGCAGTATTTT.

A single count supports this clone. J is TRBJ1-2 and V is TRBV9; 11 bases match TRBD1. This CDR3 region has 16 residues. CDR1 is SGDLS and CDR2 is YYNGEE in the germline V gene. Trimming removed 4 bases from V and 5 bases from J; junction bases left unmatched: 10. The CDR3 loop reads CASSITGTGGNYGYTF. CDR3 DNA: TGTGCCAGCAGCATAACCGGGACAGGGGGTAATTATGGCTACACCTTC.

A single count supports this clone. This chain links TRBV11-2 with TRBJ2-7; D ambiguous. Trimming removed 1 base from V and 3 bases from J, with 10 bases in between. CDR1 SGHAT and CDR2 FQNNGV come from the germline V gene. CDR3 length equals 14 residues. The CDR3 is CASSLGVGIYEQYF. The CDR3 nucleotides are TGTGCCAGCAGCTTAGGTGTGGGCATCTACGAGCAGTACTTC.

The chain has TRBV6-5 and TRBJ1-2; 7 bases agree with TRBD1. Germline V gene data show CDR1 as MNHEY and CDR2 as SVGAGI. The CDR3 spans 15 residues. V lost 4 bases to trimming and J lost 4 bases; unmatched junction nucleotides: 9. The CDR3 is CASSSPRTGFYGYTF. CDR3 DNA: TGTGCCAGCAGTTCCCCTCGGACAGGATTCTATGGCTACACCTTC.

This chain connects TRBV6-5 to TRBJ2-1; 7 bases match TRBD2. The CDR3 consists of 14 residues. J lost 0 bases, V lost 9 bases, and 5 bases had no gene match. Germline V gives CDR1 MNHEY, CDR2 SVGAGI. The CDR3 reads CASSLAASYNEQFF. The CDR3 DNA reads TGTGCCAGTTCCCTAGCGGCCTCCTACAATGAGCAGTTCTTC.

The V call is TRBV4-1, the J call TRBJ1-1; tentatively, D is TRBD1 (5 bases). Per the germline V gene, CDR1 is MGHRA and CDR2 is YSYEKL. Trimming took off 3 bases at V and 5 bases at J, with 19 bases between the two ends. The length of the CDR3 is 16 residues. The CDR3 sequence is CASSQGTGGFGTEAFF. DNA of the CDR3: TGCGCCAGCAGCCAGGGGACGGGGGGGTTCGGTACTGAAGCTTTCTTT.

The chain has TRBV4-3 and TRBJ2-3, with a possible D match to TRBD1 (5 bases). CDR1 and CDR2 from the germline V gene are LGHNA and YSLEER. The CDR3 length is 15 residues. V shed 0 bases and J shed 7 bases, with 14 bases lying between them. CDR3 bases: TGCGCCAGCAGCCAAGAAAGAGACAGCTTGAATACGCAGTATTTT. Encoded protein: CASSQERDSLNTQYF.

CDR3 in DNA: TGTGCCAGTAAAGCCCATAACTATGGCTACACCTTC. Residues: CASKAHNYGYTF. J is TRBJ1-2 and V is TRBV19; D gene unclear. CDR3 length: 12 residues. In germline, CDR1 is LNHDA, CDR2 SQIVND (reference sequence). Trimming cost V 7 bases and J 1 base, with 7 bases left between them. Based on the CDR3 plus reference TRBV19 and TRBJ1-2, the full variable domain is DGGITQSPKYLFRKEGQNVTLSCEQNLNHDAMYWYRQDPGQGLRLIYYSQIVNDFQKGDIAEGYSVSREKKESFPLTVTSAQKNPTAFYLCASKAHNYGYTFGSGTRLTVV.

This rearrangement joins TRBV28 to TRBJ1-1; D remains unclear. Germline values: CDR1 MDHEN, CDR2 SYDVKM. The germline V and J ends were trimmed by 4 bases and 4 bases, with 22 bases remaining between them. The CDR3 contains 17 residues. CDR3 in amino acids: CASSSQVLVGSVTEAFF. CDR3 DNA: TGTGCCAGCAGTTCTCAGGTACTGGTCGGTAGCGTCACTGAAGCTTTCTTT.

This clone has a single count. The J gene is TRBJ2-2, the V gene TRBV5-1; maybe TRBD2 (5 bases). Trimming took off 7 bases at V and 7 bases at J, with 14 bases between the two ends. The CDR3 covers 13 residues. CDR1 SGHRS and CDR2 YFSETQ come from the germline V gene. The CDR3 sequence: CASDPEGGGELFF. The CDR3 DNA follows: TGCGCCAGCGACCCCGAGGGCGGCGGGGAGCTGTTTTTT.

The rearrangement joins TRBV4-3 to TRBJ1-2, with D unresolved. V lost 4 bases and J lost 6, with 15 bases in between. The CDR3 extends over 14 amino acids. Germline CDR1 is LGHNA and CDR2 is YSLEER. The CDR3 spells CASSRGRASNGYTF. The CDR3 region has the DNA TGCGCCAGCAGCCGAGGGCGGGCCTCGAATGGCTACACCTTC.

This chain uses TRBV19 with TRBJ2-7; TRBD2 aligns across 10 bases. V lost 2 bases, J lost 2 bases, and 0 bases stayed unmatched. Germline CDR1 reads LNHDA; CDR2 reads SQIVND (reference sequence). CDR3 length: 14 amino acids. In DNA form, the CDR3 reads TGTGCCAGTAGTATAAGCGGGGGGGCCTACGAGCAGTACTTC. It is translated as CASSISGGAYEQYF.

The chain uses TRBV10-2 and TRBJ2-5, with 10 positions matching TRBD2. The CDR3 covers 15 residues. Per germline, CDR1 WSHSY and CDR2 SAAADI. J lost 4 bases, V lost 8 bases, and 10 bases had no gene match. The CDR3 DNA reads as TGCGCCAGCTTAAGCGGGGGGGCCCGAAGAGAGACCCAGTACTTC. It translates to CASLSGGARRETQYF.

V usage is TRBV27 and J usage is TRBJ2-6; no clear D. Germline CDR1 reads MNHEY; CDR2 reads SMNVEV (reference sequence). With 2 bases removed from V and 4 bases from J, the gap between germline ends came to 12 bases. CDR3 length: 16 residues. CDR3 protein: CASSLGSFWGANVLTF. CDR3 nucleotide sequence: TGTGCCAGCAGTTTAGGTAGTTTTTGGGGGGCCAACGTCCTGACTTTC.